This T cell receptor (beta chain) was sequenced for a study of blood T cells in healthy people across ages. Germline V gene lookup returns CDR1 DFQATT and CDR2 SNEGSKA (reference sequence). The CDR3 loop spans 15 amino acids. J gave up 4 bases and V 5 bases, and 10 bases lay outside the gene matches. A sample-barcoded 5' primer and a J-beta primer mix were used in a second PCR of roughly 7 to 12 cycles. In TCRdb, the 5' RACE reads were re-called with MiXCR into one record per CDR3 protein. This table holds fewer than 2,000,000 distinct CDR3 sequences, roughly 32% found once. Sequenced input: blood. The chain carries TRBV20-1 and TRBJ2-5, with TRBD2 matching over 10 bases. This receptor was obtained from a young woman in good health. The CDR3 DNA follows: TGCAGTGCTTCTAGCGGGAGTAGAATAGCAGAGACCCAGTACTTC. It is translated as CSASSGSRIAETQYF.